Below, 3 T cell receptor beta chains from the same sample are listed, as sequenced in a study of blood T cell repertoires in COVID-19. Data came from immunoSEQ multiplex PCR; TCRdb stores just in-frame clones and leaves some out. In the table there are 90,000 to 120,000 clones, about three quarters of which are singletons. The material sequenced was peripheral blood. The source is a woman aged 40 to 50 with acute or convalescent COVID-19.

The chain uses TRBV9 and TRBJ1-4, with a weak D call TRBD1 (5 bases). This CDR3 is 14 amino acids long. In germline, CDR1 is SGDLS, CDR2 YYNGEE. V lost 3 bases to trimming and J lost 3 bases, with 9 bases between them. CDR3 residues: CASSAGNANEKLFF. The CDR3 DNA follows: TGTGCCAGCAGCGCAGGGAACGCTAATGAAAAACTGTTTTTT.

CDR3 residues: CSASGLAGPEQYF. CDR3 in DNA: TGCAGTGCTAGTGGGCTAGCGGGGCCCGAGCAGTACTTC. This chain links TRBV20-1 with TRBJ2-7, with 9 bases matching TRBD2. The V gene end was trimmed by 3 bases and the J gene end by 6 bases; junction bases not matched to a gene: 6. CDR1 is DFQATT and CDR2 is SNEGSKA in the germline V gene (reference sequence). The CDR3 contains 13 residues.

The V gene is TRBV27, the J gene TRBJ1-2, with D tentatively TRBD1 (5 bases). V was trimmed by 2 bases and J by 8 bases, leaving 15 bases between them. Germline CDR1 reads MNHEY; CDR2 reads SMNVEV (reference sequence). This CDR3 is 14 amino acids long. In DNA form, the CDR3 reads TGTGCCAGCAGTTTAGCCGGGGAGGGGTGGGGCTACACCTTC. It codes for CASSLAGEGWGYTF.